The 9 T cell receptor beta chains below all came from one sample that was sequenced in a study of T-cell reconstitution after alpha-beta-depleted transplantation in children. Unique molecular identifiers were incorporated during preparation of the TCRbeta library. TCRdb re-derived calls from the PCR reads in MiXCR, one entry per CDR3 protein. The repertoire holds 500,000 or so distinct CDR3 sequences, with more than 9.5% as singletons. The sample was PBMCs, mostly from graft donor cells, taken 180 days after TCRalphabeta/CD19-depleted stem cell transplant. These receptors were collected from a female patient aged 2-9 years who had a stem cell transplant for aplastic anemia, so the T cells may come from the graft donor.

This clonotype was picked up many times. CDR3 loop: CASSQDLGPSGTPASYNEQFF. The CDR3 DNA reads TGCGCCAGCAGCCAAGACCTCGGGCCTAGCGGGACCCCGGCCTCCTACAATGAGCAGTTCTTC. V usage is TRBV4-1 and J usage is TRBJ2-1; 9 nucleotides line up with TRBD2. V shed 0 bases and J 0 bases; nucleotides not matched to a gene: 15. CDR3 length equals 21 residues. Germline V CDR1 and CDR2: MGHRA, YSYEKL.

This clonotype has only a few counts. The chain uses TRBV6-2 or TRBV6-3 and TRBJ2-7, with D possibly matching TRBD1 (7 bases). V lost 7 bases to trimming and J lost 1 base, with 11 bases between them. The CDR3 runs 13 residues. Per the germline V gene, CDR1 is MNHEY and CDR2 is SVGEGT. The CDR3 nucleotides read TGTGCCAGCATCGGGGGACAGTCCTACGAGCAGTACGTC. Translating gives CASIGGQSYEQYV.

This clonotype was detected a few times. The chain employs TRBV25-1 and TRBJ1-1; TRBD1 is a possible D gene (5 bases). V shed 2 bases and J shed 11 bases, with 18 bases lying between them. Germline V lookup: CDR1 MGHDK, CDR2 SYGVNS. This CDR3 has 14 amino acids. The CDR3 DNA follows: TGTGCCAGCAGTGAAGATCGCGCAGGGCTGGAGGCTTTCTTT. Residues: CASSEDRAGLEAFF.

The chain recombines TRBV6-1 with TRBJ1-1; the D gene is possibly TRBD1 (5 bases). CDR1 and CDR2 from the germline V gene are MNHNS and SASEGT. V lost 6 bases and J lost 1, with 15 bases in between. CDR3 length: 15 amino acids. This CDR3 is CASSNGGGGNTEAFF. The CDR3 DNA sequence: TGTGCCAGCAGCAACGGGGGGGGAGGGAACACTGAAGCTTTCTTT.

The V call is TRBV11-2, the J call TRBJ2-1; 14 bases are shared with TRBD2. CDR1 is SGHAT, CDR2 FQNNGV, per germline. Unmatched junction bases numbered 9, after V lost 5 bases and J lost 0 bases. The length of the CDR3 is 19 residues. The CDR3 coding sequence is TGTGCCAGCAGCCCATTTCCCGGGACTAGCGGGAGCTCCTACAATGAGCAGTTCTTC. The encoded protein is CASSPFPGTSGSSYNEQFF.

The J gene is TRBJ2-2, the V gene TRBV3-1, with D perhaps TRBD2 (6 bases). Trimming left V 3 bases short and J 6 bases short, with 11 bases between. Germline V gene data show CDR1 as LGHDT and CDR2 as YNNKEL (reference sequence). The CDR3 sequence is 14 residues long. CDR3 sequence reads: CASSHATSSGELFF. CDR3 coding DNA: TGTGCCAGCAGCCACGCTACTAGCTCCGGGGAGCTGTTTTTT.

The rearrangement uses TRBV3-1 and TRBJ2-2, with D perhaps TRBD1 (7 bases). This CDR3 has 16 amino acids. Trimming shortened V by 2 bases and J by 3 bases, and 13 bases separated the two germline ends. The germline V gene has CDR1 LGHDT and CDR2 YNNKEL (reference sequence). The CDR3 here is CASSQRQGGDTGELFF. CDR3 in DNA: TGTGCCAGCAGCCAAAGACAGGGAGGCGACACCGGGGAGCTGTTTTTT.

The V gene is TRBV4-3, the J gene TRBJ2-7; unclear D gene. CDR3 length: 16 amino acids. Trimming removed 0 bases at V and 0 bases at J, with 12 bases between. Germline V gives CDR1 LGHNA, CDR2 YSLEER. CDR3 in amino acids: CASSQDRNRVSYEQYF. The CDR3 DNA reads as TGCGCCAGCAGCCAAGATAGGAACCGGGTCTCCTACGAGCAGTACTTC.

This chain joins TRBV5-1 and TRBJ1-5; D perhaps matches TRBD1 (6 bases). The CDR3 covers 15 residues. CDR1 and CDR2 from the germline V gene are SGHRS and YFSETQ. The V end lost 0 bases, the J end lost 0 bases, and 7 bases lay between the germline ends. In DNA, the CDR3 is TGCGCCAGCAGCTTGGAGACAGGTAGCAATCAGCCCCAGCATTTT. As protein: CASSLETGSNQPQHF.